Following are 9 T cell receptor beta chains from one sample sequenced in a study of T cell responses to AZD1222 COVID-19 vaccine. Assay: immunoSEQ multiplex PCR; the TCRdb copy retains only in-frame clones and omits some. This repertoire shows 150,000 to 200,000 clones, 85% to 95% found once; its top ten account for approximately 4.8%. The source material was peripheral blood, sampled on day 0 of AZD1222 vaccination. These receptors originate from an adult in good health.

This rearrangement joins TRBV6-5 to TRBJ1-1, with 9 bases aligning to TRBD1. J lost 7 bases, V lost 1 base, and 7 bases had no gene match. This CDR3 contains 15 residues. Germline CDR1 reads MNHEY; CDR2 reads SVGAGI. The DNA of the CDR3 is TGTGCCAGCAGTTACTTCACCGGGACAGGGAATGAAGCTTTCTTT. Protein product: CASSYFTGTGNEAFF.

The chain couples TRBV6-5 to TRBJ2-7; perhaps TRBD1 as D (7 bases). Germline lookup yields CDR1 MNHEY and CDR2 SVGAGI. V was pared by 8 bases and J by 7 bases, with 21 bases between. This CDR3 spans 14 amino acids. CDR3 protein: CASRRLGGYMEQYF. The CDR3 DNA is TGTGCCAGCCGGAGACTAGGGGGCTATATGGAGCAGTACTTC.

This chain joins TRBV2 and TRBJ2-1, with TRBD2 identical over 10 bases. This CDR3 has 16 amino acids. The junction had 10 bases not matched to a gene; V was cut back by 8 bases and J by 3 bases. Germline assignment: CDR1 SNHLY and CDR2 FYNNEI. For the CDR3, the DNA is TGTGCCAGCTTAGGAACTAGCGGGATACTCTACAATGAGCAGTTCTTC. Its protein product is CASLGTSGILYNEQFF.

The CDR3 spells CAIRAGGEETQYF. In DNA form, the CDR3 reads TGTGCCATCCGAGCGGGAGGGGAAGAGACCCAGTACTTC. This sequence joins TRBV15 and TRBJ2-5; 10 nucleotides align to TRBD2. The V gene's germline CDR1 is LNHNV and CDR2 YYDKDF (reference sequence). This CDR3 spans 13 amino acids. V shed 10 bases, J shed 3 bases, and the junction held 5 bases outside the gene matches. The full variable domain, its missing parts supplied by reference TRBV15 and TRBJ2-5, is DAMVIQNPRYQVTQFGKPVTLSCSQTLNHNVMYWYQQKSSQAPKLLFHYYDKDFNNEADTPDNFQSRRPNTSFCFLDIRSPGLGDTAMYLCAIRAGGEETQYFGPGTRLLVL.

In its sample, this clone was seen a few times. The rearrangement uses TRBV6-5 and TRBJ1-1, with D possibly TRBD1 on 5 matching bases. V gave up 0 bases and J gave up 3 bases, with 11 bases separating them. Germline CDR1 reads MNHEY; CDR2 reads SVGAGI. The CDR3 totals 15 residues. CDR3 sequence (DNA): TGTGCCAGCAGTTACTCGGGGCCGAAGGACACTGAAGCTTTCTTT. This sequence encodes CASSYSGPKDTEAFF.

This clone was seen only a few times. The V call is TRBV2, the J call TRBJ2-1, with 9 positions matching TRBD2. V was clipped by 1 base and J by 3 bases; unmatched bases: 1. Germline values: CDR1 SNHLY, CDR2 FYNNEI. The CDR3 has 15 amino acids. The CDR3 DNA follows: TGTGCCAGCAGTGAAGGACTAGCGGTCTACAATGAGCAGTTCTTC. Translated, it gives CASSEGLAVYNEQFF.

This chain uses TRBV28 with TRBJ1-4, with 10 nucleotides matching TRBD1. V dropped 8 bases and J dropped 7; count of bases not matched to a gene: 10. Germline lookup yields CDR1 MDHEN and CDR2 SYDVKM. The CDR3 has 15 residues. CDR3 DNA sequence: TGTGCCAGCTCCGGGACAGGGGATGTAGGTGAAAAACTGTTTTTT. This codes for CASSGTGDVGEKLFF.

V is TRBV3-1 (or the pseudogene TRBV3-2) and J is TRBJ1-5, with D maybe TRBD1 (6 bases). This CDR3 region has 14 residues. The germline V and J ends were trimmed by 3 bases and 7 bases, with 13 bases remaining between them. Germline V gene sequence: CDR1 LGHDT, CDR2 YNNKEL (reference sequence). CDR3 in amino acids: CASSHSGARQPQHF. In DNA, the CDR3 is TGTGCCAGCAGCCATTCGGGGGCGAGGCAGCCCCAGCATTTT.

V is TRBV5-4 and J is TRBJ2-7; 8 nucleotides match TRBD2. CDR1 SGHNT and CDR2 YYREEE come from the germline V gene (reference sequence). The J segment lost 0 bases and the V segment lost 0 bases, leaving 2 bases of the junction unmatched. This CDR3 is built from 15 residues. The CDR3 loop is CASSLEAGASYEQYF. CDR3 coding DNA: TGTGCCAGCAGCTTGGAAGCGGGAGCCTCCTACGAGCAGTACTTC.